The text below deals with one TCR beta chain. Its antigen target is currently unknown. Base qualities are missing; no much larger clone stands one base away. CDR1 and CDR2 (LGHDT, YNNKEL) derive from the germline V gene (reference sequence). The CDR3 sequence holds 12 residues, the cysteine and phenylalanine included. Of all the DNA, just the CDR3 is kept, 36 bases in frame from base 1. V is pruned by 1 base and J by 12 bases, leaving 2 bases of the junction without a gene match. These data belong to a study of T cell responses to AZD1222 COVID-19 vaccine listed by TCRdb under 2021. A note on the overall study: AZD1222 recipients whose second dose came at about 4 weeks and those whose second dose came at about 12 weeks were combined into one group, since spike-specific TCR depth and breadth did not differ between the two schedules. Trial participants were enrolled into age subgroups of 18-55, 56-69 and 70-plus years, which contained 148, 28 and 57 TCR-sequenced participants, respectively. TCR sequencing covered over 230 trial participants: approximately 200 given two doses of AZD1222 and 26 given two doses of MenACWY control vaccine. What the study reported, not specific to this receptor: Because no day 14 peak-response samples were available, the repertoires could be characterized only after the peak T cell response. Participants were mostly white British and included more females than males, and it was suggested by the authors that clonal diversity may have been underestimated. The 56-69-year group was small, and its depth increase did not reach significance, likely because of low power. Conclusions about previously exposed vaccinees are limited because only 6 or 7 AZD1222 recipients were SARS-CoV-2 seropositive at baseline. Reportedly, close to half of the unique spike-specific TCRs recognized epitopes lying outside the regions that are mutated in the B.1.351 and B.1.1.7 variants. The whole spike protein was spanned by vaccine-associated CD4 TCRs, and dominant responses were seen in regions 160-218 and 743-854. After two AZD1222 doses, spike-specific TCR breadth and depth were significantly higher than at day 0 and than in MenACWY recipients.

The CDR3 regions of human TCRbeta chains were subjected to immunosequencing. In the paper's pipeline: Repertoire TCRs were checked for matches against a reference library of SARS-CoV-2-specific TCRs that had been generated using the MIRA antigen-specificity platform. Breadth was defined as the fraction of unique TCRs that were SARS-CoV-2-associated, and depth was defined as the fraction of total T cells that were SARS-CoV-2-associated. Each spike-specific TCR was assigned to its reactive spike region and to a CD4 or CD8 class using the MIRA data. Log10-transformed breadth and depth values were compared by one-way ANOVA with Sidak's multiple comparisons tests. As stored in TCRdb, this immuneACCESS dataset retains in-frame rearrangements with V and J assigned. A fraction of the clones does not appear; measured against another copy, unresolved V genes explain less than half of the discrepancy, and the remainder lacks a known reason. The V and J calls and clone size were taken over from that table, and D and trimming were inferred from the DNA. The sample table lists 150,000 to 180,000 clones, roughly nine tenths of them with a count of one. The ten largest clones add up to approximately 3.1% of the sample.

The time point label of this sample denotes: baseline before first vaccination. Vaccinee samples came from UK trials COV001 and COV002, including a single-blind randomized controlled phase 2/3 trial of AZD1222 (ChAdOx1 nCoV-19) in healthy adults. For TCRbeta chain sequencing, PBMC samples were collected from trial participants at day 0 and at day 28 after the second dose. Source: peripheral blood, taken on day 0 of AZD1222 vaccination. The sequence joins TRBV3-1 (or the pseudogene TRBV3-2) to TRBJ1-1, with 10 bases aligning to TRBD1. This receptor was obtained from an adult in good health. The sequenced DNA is TGTGCCAGCAGCCAAGGGGACAGGGGTACTTTCTTT. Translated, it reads CASSQGDRGTFF.